Below, 9 T cell receptor beta chains from the same sample are listed, as sequenced in a study of spatial heterogeneity in lung cancer. This sample's time point: sample taken at primary tumor resection. Unsorted whole RNA of tumor, nontumor lung or frozen PBMC was sequenced. Using its own MiXCR run on the 5' RACE reads, TCRdb lists one record per CDR3 protein. Of 35,000 to 45,000 distinct CDR3 sequences listed, 5.2% are singletons. The material was PBMCs, obtained at surgery. These receptors were obtained from a female donor with early-stage non-small cell lung cancer.

V and J are TRBV29-1 and TRBJ2-7; TRBD1 matches 10 bases. The germline CDR1 and CDR2 sequences are SQVTM and ANQGSEA. This CDR3 contains 11 residues. With 4 bases clipped from V and 6 bases from J, the junction kept 0 bases outside the gene matches. In nucleotides, the CDR3 is TGCAGCGTTGGGACAGGGGGCGAGCAGTACTTC. Protein: CSVGTGGEQYF.

This clonotype was recorded many times. The chain combines TRBV7-3 with TRBJ1-2, with TRBD1 as a possible D gene (5 bases). The germline V gene has CDR1 SGHTA and CDR2 FQGTGA. The CDR3 contains 15 residues. The V end lost 5 bases, the J end lost 7 bases, and 20 bases lay between the germline ends. CDR3 amino acids: CASSPTGTITSGYTF. CDR3 coding DNA: TGTGCCAGCAGCCCCACCGGGACCATAACTTCTGGCTACACCTTC.

This clonotype was recorded many times. The chain joins TRBV5-1 to TRBJ2-7; D perhaps matches TRBD1 (5 bases). With 0 bases removed from V and 3 bases from J, the gap between germline ends came to 10 bases. Germline assignment: CDR1 SGHRS and CDR2 YFSETQ. The CDR3 runs 14 residues. The CDR3 reads CASSLEGVRYEQYF. As DNA, the CDR3 is TGCGCCAGCAGCTTGGAAGGGGTTCGCTACGAGCAGTACTTC.

The J gene is TRBJ1-2, the V gene TRBV28, with D uncertain. V dropped 8 bases and J dropped 4 bases, with 11 bases sitting between them. This CDR3 spans 12 amino acids. Germline lookup yields CDR1 MDHEN and CDR2 SYDVKM. The chain's CDR3 is CASGSGFYGYTF. Written as DNA, the CDR3 is TGTGCCAGCGGATCCGGGTTCTATGGCTACACCTTC.

This clonotype was seen a handful of times. This chain connects TRBV2 to TRBJ1-4, with a weak D call TRBD1 (5 bases). Germline V CDR1 and CDR2: SNHLY, FYNNEI. CDR3 length: 14 residues. The V end lost 10 bases, the J end lost 4 bases, and 16 bases lay between the germline ends. CDR3 sequence: CAIRGRASNEKLFF. The CDR3 DNA reads as TGTGCCATACGGGGCCGGGCCAGTAATGAAAAACTGTTTTTT.

J is TRBJ1-1 and V is TRBV5-1; the match to TRBD1 covers 9 bases. V dropped 4 bases and J dropped 0; count of bases not matched to a gene: 4. Germline V gene lookup returns CDR1 SGHRS and CDR2 YFSETQ. The CDR3 runs 15 residues. The CDR3 is CASSPRDRVNTEAFF. For the CDR3, the DNA is TGCGCCAGCAGCCCCCGGGACAGGGTGAACACTGAAGCTTTCTTT.

This clonotype was counted at least ten times. The rearrangement links TRBV12-3 or TRBV12-4 to TRBJ2-1; possibly TRBD2 for D (6 bases). Trimming left V 5 bases short and J 9 bases short, with 8 bases between. The CDR3 loop spans 11 amino acids. The CDR3 here is CASSEGGEQFF. DNA for the CDR3: TGTGCCAGCAGTGAGGGAGGTGAGCAGTTCTTC.

This clonotype was detected ten times or more. V and J are TRBV9 and TRBJ2-1, with 10 bases matching TRBD1. V lost 0 bases to trimming and J lost 8 bases; unmatched junction nucleotides: 5. The germline CDR1 and CDR2 sequences are SGDLS and YYNGEE. The CDR3 extends over 15 amino acids. The CDR3 sequence is CASSVGGQGFDEQFF. CDR3 in DNA: TGTGCCAGCAGCGTAGGGGGACAGGGGTTCGATGAGCAGTTCTTC.

This clonotype was found many times. This rearrangement joins TRBV20-1 to TRBJ2-7; no clear D. Germline CDR1 reads DFQATT; CDR2 reads SNEGSKA (reference sequence). The CDR3 covers 12 residues. With 0 bases removed from V and 1 base from J, the gap between germline ends came to 4 bases. DNA of the CDR3: TGCAGTGCTAGAGAAGGTTCCTACGAGCAGTACTTC. It encodes CSAREGSYEQYF.